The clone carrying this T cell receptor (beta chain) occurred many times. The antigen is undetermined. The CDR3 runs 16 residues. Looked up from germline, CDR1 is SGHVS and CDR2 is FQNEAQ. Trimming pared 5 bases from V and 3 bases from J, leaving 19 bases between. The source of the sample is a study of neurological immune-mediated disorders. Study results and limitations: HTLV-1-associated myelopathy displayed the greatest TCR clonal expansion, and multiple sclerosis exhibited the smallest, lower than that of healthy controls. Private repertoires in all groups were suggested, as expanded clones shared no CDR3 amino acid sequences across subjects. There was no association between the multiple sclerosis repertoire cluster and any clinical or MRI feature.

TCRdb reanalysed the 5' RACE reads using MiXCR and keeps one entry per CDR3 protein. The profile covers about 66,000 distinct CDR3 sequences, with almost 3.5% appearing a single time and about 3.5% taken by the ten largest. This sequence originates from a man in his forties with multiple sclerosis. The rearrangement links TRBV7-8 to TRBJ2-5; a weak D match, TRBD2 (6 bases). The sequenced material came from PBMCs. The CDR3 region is CASSSLTGRGEETQYF. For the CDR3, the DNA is TGTGCCAGCAGCAGCTTAACGGGGCGGGGCGAAGAGACCCAGTACTTC. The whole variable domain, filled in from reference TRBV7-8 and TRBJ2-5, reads GAGVSQSPRYKVAKRGQDVALRCDPISGHVSLFWYQQALGQGPEFLTYFQNEAQLDKSGLPSDRFFAERPEGSVSTLKIQRTQQEDSAVYLCASSSLTGRGEETQYFGPGTRLLVL.